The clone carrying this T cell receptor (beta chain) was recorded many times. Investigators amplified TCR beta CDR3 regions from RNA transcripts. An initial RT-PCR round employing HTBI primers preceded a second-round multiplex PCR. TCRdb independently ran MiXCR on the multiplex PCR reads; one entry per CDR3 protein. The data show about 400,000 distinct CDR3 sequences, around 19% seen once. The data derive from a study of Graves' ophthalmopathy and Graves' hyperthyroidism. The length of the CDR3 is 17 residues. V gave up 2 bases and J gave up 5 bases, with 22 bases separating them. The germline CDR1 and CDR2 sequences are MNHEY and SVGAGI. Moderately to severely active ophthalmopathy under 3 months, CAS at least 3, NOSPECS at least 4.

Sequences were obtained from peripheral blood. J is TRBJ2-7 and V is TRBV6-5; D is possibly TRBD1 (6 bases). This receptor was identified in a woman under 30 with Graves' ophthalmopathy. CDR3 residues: CASSYTHYPPHRDEQYF. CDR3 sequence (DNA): TGTGCCAGCAGTTACACTCACTATCCCCCCCACAGGGACGAGCAGTACTTC.